The present T cell receptor beta chain was sequenced within a study of lung T cells in sarcoidosis with Löfgren's syndrome. Study-wide findings and caveats: Shared TRAV12-1 and TRBV2 CDR3 motifs across Löfgren's syndrome patients reportedly suggested public CD4+ TCRs.

From the reads, TCRdb called clonotypes with MiXCR, one entry per CDR3 protein. The table records tens of thousands of distinct CDR3 sequences, 21% of them present only once. For this clonotype: What it binds is unknown. An end of the junction differs from the germline gene, which may be a read error.

The CDR3 has 14 amino acids. The germline gives CDR1 SGHNT, CDR2 YYREEE (reference sequence). The TCR originated in a human donor with sarcoidosis (Löfgren's syndrome or another form), or a control subject (not recorded which). What was sequenced was CD4+ T cells from PBMCs. V is TRBV5-4 and J is TRBJ2-3, with D perhaps TRBD1 (5 bases). CDR3 sequence reads: CAGSSRQSTDTQYF. The DNA for the CDR3 is TGTGCCGGCAGTTCCCGACAGAGCACAGATACGCAGTATTTT.